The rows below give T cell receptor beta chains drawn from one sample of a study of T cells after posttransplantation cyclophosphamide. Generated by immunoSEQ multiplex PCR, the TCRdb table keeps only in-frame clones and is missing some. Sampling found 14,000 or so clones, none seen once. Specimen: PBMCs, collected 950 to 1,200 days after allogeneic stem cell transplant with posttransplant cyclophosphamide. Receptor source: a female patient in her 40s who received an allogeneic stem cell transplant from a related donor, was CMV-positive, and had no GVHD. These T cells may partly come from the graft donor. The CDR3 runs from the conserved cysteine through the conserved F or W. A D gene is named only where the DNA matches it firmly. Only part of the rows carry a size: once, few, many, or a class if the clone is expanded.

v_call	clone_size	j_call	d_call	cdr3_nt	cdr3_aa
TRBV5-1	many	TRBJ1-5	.	TGCGCCAGCAGCTTGGGGGGGGGCAATCAGCCCCAGCATTTT	CASSLGGGNQPQHF
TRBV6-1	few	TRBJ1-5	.	TGTGCCAGCAGTGGTCTACAGGAGTATAGCAATCAGCCCCAGCATTTT	CASSGLQEYSNQPQHF
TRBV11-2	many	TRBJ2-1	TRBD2	TGTGCCAGCAGCTTGATTCCGGGACTAGCGGGGTGGTCCTACAATGAGCAGTTCTTC	CASSLIPGLAGWSYNEQFF
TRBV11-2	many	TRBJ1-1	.	TGTGCCAGCAGCGACGCGGTGGCGATCACTGAAGCTTTCTTT	CASSDAVAITEAFF
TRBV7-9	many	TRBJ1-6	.	TGTGCCAGCAGCCCCTGGACAGTGCCCAATTCACCCCTCCACTTT	CASSPWTVPNSPLHF
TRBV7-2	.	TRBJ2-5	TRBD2	TGTGCCAGCAGCTTAGTGTCCCACTCGACTAGCGGAAATCAAGAGACCCAGTACTTC	CASSLVSHSTSGNQETQYF
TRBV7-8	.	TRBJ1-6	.	TGTGCCAGCAGCTTAGACGGTTATAATTCGCCCCTCCACTTT	CASSLDGYNSPLHF
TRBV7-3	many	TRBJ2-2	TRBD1	TGTGCCAGCAGCCCCCACGGCGGGCAGGGGGTAAACACCGGGGAGCTGTTTTTT	CASSPHGGQGVNTGELFF
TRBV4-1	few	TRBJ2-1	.	TGCGCCAGCAGCCAAGCCCTTGACAGGAGCTCCTACAATGAGCAGTTCTTC	CASSQALDRSSYNEQFF
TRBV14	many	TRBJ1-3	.	TGTGCCAGCAGCCAAGCAAACGGGTACTCTGGAAACACCATATATTTT	CASSQANGYSGNTIYF
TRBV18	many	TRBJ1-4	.	TGTGCCAGCTCACCAAGGACAGTAAATGAAAAACTGTTTTTT	CASSPRTVNEKLFF
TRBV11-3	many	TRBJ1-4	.	TGTGCCAGCCCGTTTCGTGAAAAACTGTTTTTT	CASPFREKLFF
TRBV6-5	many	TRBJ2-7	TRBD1	TGTGCCAGCAGTTACGGAACCGGGACAGGGATCCACGAGCAGTACTTC	CASSYGTGTGIHEQYF